The 21 T cell receptor beta chains given below trace back to one sample, sequenced in a study of cytomegalovirus exposure and HLA in healthy donors. The study ran its PCR with 60 Vbeta and 13 Jbeta primers. The assay was immunoSEQ multiplex PCR, and TCRdb's table has in-frame clones only and misses some. The sample table includes 140,000 to 150,000 clones. The sequencing sample was made of PBMCs. The source is a woman aged 45-60 years in good health and CMV-seronegative.

The genes are TRBV29-1 and TRBJ2-1; the match to TRBD2 covers 7 bases. The V gene end was trimmed by 6 bases and the J gene end by 6 bases; junction bases not matched to a gene: 11. Germline CDR1 and CDR2: SQVTM and ANQGSEA. The CDR3 loop spans 14 amino acids. The CDR3 sequence: CSVSSLLASNEQFF. For the CDR3, the DNA is TGCAGCGTGTCTTCGTTACTAGCGAGCAATGAGCAGTTCTTC.

Concerning this clone itself: An end of the junction does not agree with germline; a read error may underlie this. The DNA of the CDR3 is TGCGCCAGCAGTGAGGCCCAGGACTCCTTCGAGCAGTACTTC. Translation: CASSEAQDSFEQYF. The chain combines TRBV10-1 with TRBJ2-7; maybe TRBD2 (5 bases). The CDR3 has 14 amino acids. Germline-derived CDR1 and CDR2 are WNHNN and SYGVQD (reference sequence).

The chain joins TRBV28 to TRBJ2-7, with 12 bases fitting TRBD2. J was trimmed by 4 bases and V by 6 bases; bases with no gene match: 4. CDR3 length: 14 amino acids. The germline V gene encodes CDR1 MDHEN and CDR2 SYDVKM. In nucleotides, the CDR3 is TGTGCCAGCAGGGGGACTAGCGGGTGGTACGAGCAGTACTTC. Translated: CASRGTSGWYEQYF.

The chain links TRBV5-1 to TRBJ1-3, with 7 bases lining up with TRBD1. J was trimmed by 0 bases and V by 7 bases; bases with no gene match: 7. CDR3 length: 15 residues. CDR1 and CDR2 (germline): SGHRS, YFSETQ. As DNA, the CDR3 is TGCGCCAGCCGAACAGGGACAGACTCTGGAAACACCATATATTTT. It translates to CASRTGTDSGNTIYF.

The chain recombines TRBV7-8 with TRBJ2-7, with a tentative D call TRBD1 (6 bases). V lost 1 base and J 3 bases, leaving 13 bases between the germline ends. Germline CDR1 and CDR2: SGHVS and FQNEAQ. This CDR3 has 15 amino acids. CDR3 sequence reads: CASSLVAQGSYEQYF. As DNA, the CDR3 is TGTGCCAGCAGCTTAGTCGCGCAGGGGAGCTACGAGCAGTACTTC.

On this clone: The same CDR3 can be traced to other DNA sequences in this sample. The chain employs TRBV18 and TRBJ2-7; 10 bases map to TRBD1. Trimming at V came to 3 bases and at J to 4 bases, leaving 3 bases not matched to a gene. The CDR3 extends over 14 amino acids. In germline, CDR1 is KGHSH, CDR2 LQKENI. CDR3 coding DNA: TGTGCCAGCTCACCGGGGACAGGGGTATACGAGCAGTACTTC. Translation gives CASSPGTGVYEQYF.

The V gene is TRBV2, the J gene TRBJ2-5; D not resolved. V was pared by 4 bases and J by 3 bases, with 3 bases between. CDR1 and CDR2 from the germline V gene are SNHLY and FYNNEI. This CDR3 comprises 11 residues. CDR3 sequence (DNA): TGTGCCAGCAGTGGCGAAGAGACCCAGTACTTC. It translates to CASSGEETQYF.

The chain combines TRBV5-1 with TRBJ1-2, with a tentative D call TRBD1 (5 bases). The CDR3 is made up of 13 amino acids. The ends were cut back, 6 bases at V and 8 bases at J, with 17 bases in the middle. Looked up from germline, CDR1 is SGHRS and CDR2 is YFSETQ. The CDR3 loop reads CASTLPGQGGYTF. The CDR3 nucleotides read TGCGCCAGCACCCTCCCCGGGCAGGGAGGCTACACCTTC. Based on the CDR3 plus reference TRBV5-1 and TRBJ1-2, the full variable domain is KAGVTQTPRYLIKTRGQQVTLSCSPISGHRSVSWYQQTPGQGLQFLFEYFSETQRNKGNFPGRFSGRQFSNSRSEMNVSTLELGDSALYLCASTLPGQGGYTFGSGTRLTVV.

The gene calls are TRBV19 and TRBJ1-2; no clear D. The V end was cut by 6 bases, the J end by 4 bases, with 9 bases between. The CDR3 consists of 12 residues. In germline, CDR1 is LNHDA, CDR2 SQIVND (reference sequence). CDR3 sequence (DNA): TGTGCCAGTAGCCCTACCCTCTATGGCTACACCTTC. This encodes CASSPTLYGYTF.

The V call is TRBV7-8, the J call TRBJ2-6; 7 bases map to TRBD2. CDR1 is SGHVS and CDR2 is FQNEAQ in the germline V gene. Unmatched junction bases numbered 8, after V lost 5 bases and J lost 4 bases. CDR3 length: 16 amino acids. For the CDR3, the DNA is TGTGCCAGCAGCCCCTGGGGAGGGAGGGGGGCCAACGTCCTGACTTTC. It codes for CASSPWGGRGANVLTF.

J is TRBJ1-1 and V is TRBV2, with TRBD1 matching over 8 bases. J gave up 2 bases and V 7 bases, and 6 bases lay outside the gene matches. Germline CDR1 and CDR2: SNHLY and FYNNEI. The CDR3 extends over 14 amino acids. DNA for the CDR3: TGTGCCAGCAACAGGGGGACCGCAAACACTGAAGCTTTCTTT. Protein: CASNRGTANTEAFF.

The V call is TRBV5-6, the J call TRBJ2-1, with 12 nucleotides matching TRBD2. Germline loops: CDR1 SGHDT, CDR2 YYEEEE. This CDR3 has 16 amino acids. Trimming at V came to 2 bases and at J to 9 bases, leaving 9 bases not matched to a gene. The CDR3 spells CASSFPTSGSGGEQFF. In nucleotides, the CDR3 is TGTGCCAGCAGCTTCCCGACTAGCGGGAGCGGTGGTGAGCAGTTCTTC. The full variable domain, rest sourced from reference TRBV5-6 and TRBJ2-1, is DAGVTQSPTHLIKTRGQQVTLRCSPKSGHDTVSWYQQALGQGPQFIFQYYEEEERQRGNFPDRFSGHQFPNYSSELNVNALLLGDSALYLCASSFPTSGSGGEQFFGPGTRLTVL.

The V call is TRBV28, the J call TRBJ1-1; D is unclear. CDR1 is MDHEN and CDR2 is SYDVKM in the germline V gene. Trimming left V 6 bases short and J 6 bases short, with 17 bases between. The CDR3 covers 14 residues. This CDR3 is CASRPSGRYAEAFF. The DNA for the CDR3 is TGTGCCAGCAGGCCCTCGGGGAGGTACGCTGAAGCTTTCTTT.

The V call is TRBV27, the J call TRBJ2-3; D unresolved. Trimming took 5 bases from V and 11 from J, leaving 20 bases between them. Germline CDR1 is MNHEY and CDR2 is SMNVEV (reference sequence). The CDR3 loop spans 14 amino acids. The CDR3 DNA follows: TGTGCCAGCAGTCTTACTTCTCTCCGTAATAGGCAGTATTTT. As protein: CASSLTSLRNRQYF.

The rearrangement links TRBV5-1 to TRBJ1-2; tentative D call: TRBD1 (6 bases). The length of the CDR3 is 13 residues. Germline lookup yields CDR1 SGHRS and CDR2 YFSETQ. V lost 7 bases, J lost 8 bases, and 18 bases lay in between. The CDR3 DNA follows: TGCGCCAGCGGTTCACAGGGTCTTGGCGGCTACACCTTC. Amino acid sequence: CASGSQGLGGYTF.

The chain couples TRBV7-8 to TRBJ2-3; D is uncertain. The V gene lost 1 base and the J gene lost 4 bases, with 9 bases spanning the gap. This CDR3 has 14 residues. Germline CDR1 reads SGHVS; CDR2 reads FQNEAQ. In nucleotides, the CDR3 is TGTGCCAGCAGCTTAGGGCCCCGGGCAGATACGCAGTATTTT. Its protein product is CASSLGPRADTQYF.

The chain links TRBV7-3 to TRBJ2-2; 8 nucleotides line up with TRBD1. Trimming removed 5 bases from V and 5 bases from J; junction bases left unmatched: 10. This CDR3 spans 16 amino acids. Germline CDR1 and CDR2: SGHTA and FQGTGA. The CDR3 is CASSPKIDRGTGELFF. For the CDR3, the DNA is TGTGCCAGCAGCCCTAAGATTGACAGGGGTACCGGGGAGCTGTTTTTT.

As to this clone: The sample has other DNA sequences that encode this CDR3 too. The rearrangement joins TRBV2 to TRBJ1-1; D unclear. Trimming cost V 5 bases and J 0 bases, with 7 bases left between them. Germline V gene lookup returns CDR1 SNHLY and CDR2 FYNNEI. The CDR3 contains 13 residues. The CDR3 DNA is TGTGCCAGCAGTCCCGAGATGAACACTGAAGCTTTCTTT. Its translation is CASSPEMNTEAFF.

This chain uses TRBV7-3 with TRBJ2-1; 10 bases match TRBD1. The CDR3 covers 18 residues. V lost 5 bases, J lost 8 bases, and 18 bases stayed unmatched. CDR1 is SGHTA and CDR2 is FQGTGA in the germline V gene. Here the CDR3 reads CASSPRGGGTGDSDEQFF. CDR3 bases: TGTGCCAGCAGCCCCCGAGGAGGAGGGACAGGGGATTCGGATGAGCAGTTCTTC.

The chain recombines TRBV9 with TRBJ2-1, with 10 nucleotides matching TRBD2. Losses at the gene ends were 4 bases for V and 4 bases for J; bases not matched to a gene: 5. This CDR3 is 15 amino acids long. The germline V gene encodes CDR1 SGDLS and CDR2 YYNGEE. The CDR3 nucleotides are TGTGCCAGCAGCTTGAGCGGGGGGGTTTACAATGAGCAGTTCTTC. It translates to CASSLSGGVYNEQFF.

The DNA for the CDR3 is TGTGCCAGCAGCGTAGCTCCGGGACAGGCGAGACCGGGACTAGCGGGAGTTCTGTACGAGCAGTACTTC. It is translated as CASSVAPGQARPGLAGVLYEQYF. This chain uses TRBV9 with TRBJ2-7; TRBD2 matches 14 bases. Germline V CDR1 and CDR2: SGDLS, YYNGEE. This CDR3 has 23 amino acids. V was pared by 0 bases and J by 4 bases, with 24 bases of the junction left unmatched.